This T cell receptor (beta chain) was captured in a study of blood T cell repertoires in COVID-19. As handled by the study authors: Reference gene primer amplification yielded estimated nucleated cell counts. The repertoire was sequenced with immunoSEQ multiplex PCR; TCRdb's copy has only in-frame clones and lacks some. V, J and clone size are taken as reported in that table, and D and trimming were inferred from the DNA itself. The sample consists of fewer than 65,000 clones, 78% of them appearing once. Germline assignment: CDR1 SGHRS and CDR2 YFSETQ. This CDR3 contains 14 residues. With 2 bases removed from V and 7 bases from J, the gap between germline ends came to 10 bases.

The J gene is TRBJ1-6, the V gene TRBV5-1, with D unresolved. This clonotype was obtained from a human donor in a cohort sampled during active COVID-19. Sequenced: peripheral blood. The CDR3 loop reads CASSFQIANSPLHF. CDR3 sequence (DNA): TGCGCCAGCAGCTTCCAGATAGCGAATTCACCCCTCCACTTT.